This entry describes one T cell receptor beta chain. Its antigen is not identified. From germline, CDR1 is MNHEY and CDR2 SMNVEV (reference sequence). The CDR3 totals 13 residues. V was shortened by 6 bases and J by 7 bases, with 13 bases between the two germline ends. Vbeta (60) and Jbeta (13) primers were used in the PCR. The assay was immunoSEQ multiplex PCR, and TCRdb's table has in-frame clones only and misses some. The sample has more than 70,000 clones; approximately 76% are singletons. The sample originates from a study of cytomegalovirus exposure and HLA in healthy donors. General study results and limits: Immune exposure information comprised only CMV serostatus. Some TCR beta chains (approximately 180 of them) were listed as cytomegalovirus-associated. Later on, a genetic analysis was performed. It linked a missense variant in DCLRE1C with V- and J-gene trimming of TCR beta. Reports described diagnosis of cytomegalovirus status by the classifier as highly specific and sensitive.

The material sequenced was PBMCs. This chain connects TRBV27 to TRBJ2-1, with a weak D call TRBD2 (5 bases). This clonotype originated in a man aged 30-40 years in good health and CMV-seropositive. As DNA, the CDR3 is TGTGCCAGCAGCTCACAGCGGAGGAATGAGCAGTTCTTC. Translating gives CASSSQRRNEQFF.